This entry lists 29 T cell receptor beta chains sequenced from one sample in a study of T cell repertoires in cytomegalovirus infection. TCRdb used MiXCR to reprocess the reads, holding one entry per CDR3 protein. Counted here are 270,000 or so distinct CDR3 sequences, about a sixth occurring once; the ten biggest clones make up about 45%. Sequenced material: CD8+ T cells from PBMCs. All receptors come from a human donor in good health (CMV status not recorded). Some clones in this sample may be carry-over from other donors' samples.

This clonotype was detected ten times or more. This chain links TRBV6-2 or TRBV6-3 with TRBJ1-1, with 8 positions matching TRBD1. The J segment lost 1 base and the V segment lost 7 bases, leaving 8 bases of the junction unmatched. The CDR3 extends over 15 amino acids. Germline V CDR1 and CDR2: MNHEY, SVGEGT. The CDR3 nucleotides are TGTGCCAGCACCTGGACAGGGTTCGGGAACACTGAAGCTTTCTTT. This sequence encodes CASTWTGFGNTEAFF.

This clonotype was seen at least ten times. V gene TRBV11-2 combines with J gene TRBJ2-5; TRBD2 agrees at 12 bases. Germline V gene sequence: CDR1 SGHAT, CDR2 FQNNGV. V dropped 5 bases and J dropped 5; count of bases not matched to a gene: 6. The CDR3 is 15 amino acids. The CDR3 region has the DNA TGTGCCAGCAGCCGGACTAGCGGGGCTGACGAGACCCAGTACTTC. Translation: CASSRTSGADETQYF.

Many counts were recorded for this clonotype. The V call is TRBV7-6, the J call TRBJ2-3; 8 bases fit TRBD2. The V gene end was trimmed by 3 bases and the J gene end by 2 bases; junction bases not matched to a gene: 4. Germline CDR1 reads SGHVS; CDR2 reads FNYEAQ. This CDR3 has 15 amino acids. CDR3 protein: CASSFGGGITDTQYF. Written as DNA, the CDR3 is TGTGCCAGCAGCTTTGGCGGGGGGATCACAGATACGCAGTATTTT.

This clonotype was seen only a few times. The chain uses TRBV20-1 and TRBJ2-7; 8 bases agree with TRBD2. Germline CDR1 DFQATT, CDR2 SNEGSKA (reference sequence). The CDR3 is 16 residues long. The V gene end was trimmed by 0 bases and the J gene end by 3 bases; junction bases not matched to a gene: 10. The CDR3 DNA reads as TGCAGTGCTAGAGATCGAGTAGCGGGGCGGATCTACGAGCAGTACTTC. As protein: CSARDRVAGRIYEQYF.

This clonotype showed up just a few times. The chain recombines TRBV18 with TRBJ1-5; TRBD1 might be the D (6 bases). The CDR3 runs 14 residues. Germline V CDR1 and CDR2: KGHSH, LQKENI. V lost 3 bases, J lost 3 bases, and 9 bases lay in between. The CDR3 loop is CASSPSGDNQPQHF. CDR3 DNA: TGTGCCAGCTCACCCTCAGGGGACAATCAGCCCCAGCATTTT. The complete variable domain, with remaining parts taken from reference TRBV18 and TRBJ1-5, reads NAGVMQNPRHLVRRRGQEARLRCSPMKGHSHVYWYRQLPEEGLKFMVYLQKENIIDESGMPKERFSAEFPKEGPSILRIQQVVRGDSAAYFCASSPSGDNQPQHFGDGTRLSIL.

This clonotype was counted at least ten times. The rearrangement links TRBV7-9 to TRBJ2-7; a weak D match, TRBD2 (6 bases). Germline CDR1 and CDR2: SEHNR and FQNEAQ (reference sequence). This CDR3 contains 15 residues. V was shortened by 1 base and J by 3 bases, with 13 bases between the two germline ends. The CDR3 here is CASSLGGALGYEQYF. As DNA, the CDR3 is TGTGCCAGCAGCTTAGGCGGGGCGTTGGGCTACGAGCAGTACTTC.

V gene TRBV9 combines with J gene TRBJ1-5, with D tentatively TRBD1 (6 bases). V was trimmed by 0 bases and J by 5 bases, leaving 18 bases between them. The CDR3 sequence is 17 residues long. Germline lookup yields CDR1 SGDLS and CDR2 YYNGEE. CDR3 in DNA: TGTGCCAGCAGCGTAGGACAGGAAGGGATAGGTGATCAGCCCCAGCATTTT. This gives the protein CASSVGQEGIGDQPQHF.

The CDR3 here is CATNGPSGGANEQFF. In DNA form, the CDR3 reads TGTGCCACCAACGGACCTAGCGGGGGGGCAAATGAGCAGTTCTTC. This chain connects TRBV15 to TRBJ2-1; 12 bases are shared with TRBD2. Germline CDR1 and CDR2: LNHNV and YYDKDF (reference sequence). The V and J ends lost 7 bases and 7 bases, in that order; junction bases with no gene match: 8. The CDR3 has 15 amino acids.

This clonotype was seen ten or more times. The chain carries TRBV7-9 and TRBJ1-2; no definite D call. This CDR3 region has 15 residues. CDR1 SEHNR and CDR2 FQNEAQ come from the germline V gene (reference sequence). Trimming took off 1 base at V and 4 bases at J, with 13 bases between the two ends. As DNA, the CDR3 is TGTGCCAGCAGCTTAGACGAGCGACCGATCTATGGCTACACCTTC. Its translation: CASSLDERPIYGYTF.

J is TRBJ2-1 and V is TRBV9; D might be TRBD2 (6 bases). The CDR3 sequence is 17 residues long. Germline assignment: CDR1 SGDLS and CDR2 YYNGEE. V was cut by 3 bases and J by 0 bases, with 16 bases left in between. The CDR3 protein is CASSAFFTSSSYNEQFF. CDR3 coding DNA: TGTGCCAGCAGCGCATTCTTCACTAGCTCCTCCTACAATGAGCAGTTCTTC. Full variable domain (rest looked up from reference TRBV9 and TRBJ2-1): DSGVTQTPKHLITATGQRVTLRCSPRSGDLSVYWYQQSLDQGLQFLIQYYNGEERAKGNILERFSAQQFPDLHSELNLSSLELGDSALYFCASSAFFTSSSYNEQFFGPGTRLTVL.

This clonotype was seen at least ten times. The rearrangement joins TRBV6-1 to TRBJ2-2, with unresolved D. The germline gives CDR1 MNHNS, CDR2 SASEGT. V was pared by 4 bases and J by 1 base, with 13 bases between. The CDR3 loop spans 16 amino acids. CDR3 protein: CASSVWPKRNTGELFF. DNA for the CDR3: TGTGCCAGCAGTGTATGGCCGAAACGGAACACCGGGGAGCTGTTTTTT.

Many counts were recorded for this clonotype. The CDR3 is CASSPLEGQRISGELFF. The CDR3 DNA is TGTGCCAGCAGCCCCCTCGAGGGACAGAGGATATCCGGGGAGCTGTTTTTT. The chain links TRBV7-9 to TRBJ2-2; 7 nucleotides line up with TRBD1. Trimming cost V 5 bases and J 6 bases; bases outside gene matches: 15. CDR1 and CDR2 from the germline V gene are SEHNR and FQNEAQ (reference sequence). CDR3 size: 17 residues.

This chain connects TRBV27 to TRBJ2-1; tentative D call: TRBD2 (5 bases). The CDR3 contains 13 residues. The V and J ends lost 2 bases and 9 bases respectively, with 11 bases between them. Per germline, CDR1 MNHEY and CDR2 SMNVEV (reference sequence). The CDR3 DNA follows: TGTGCCAGCAGTTTAACCAGCGGAACTGAGCAGTTCTTC. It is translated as CASSLTSGTEQFF.

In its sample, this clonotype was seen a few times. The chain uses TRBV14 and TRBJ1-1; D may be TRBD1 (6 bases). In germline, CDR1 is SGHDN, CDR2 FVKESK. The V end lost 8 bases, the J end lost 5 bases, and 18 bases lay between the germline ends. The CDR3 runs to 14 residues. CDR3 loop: CASSGGGSWTEAFF. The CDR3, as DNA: TGTGCCAGCTCGGGAGGGGGAAGCTGGACTGAAGCTTTCTTT.

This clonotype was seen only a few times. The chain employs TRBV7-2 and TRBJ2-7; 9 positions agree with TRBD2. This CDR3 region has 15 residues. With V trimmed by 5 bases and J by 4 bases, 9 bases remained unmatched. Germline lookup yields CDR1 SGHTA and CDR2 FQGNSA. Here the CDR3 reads CASSDPGTSRYEQYF. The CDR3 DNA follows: TGTGCCAGCAGCGATCCCGGGACTAGCCGTTACGAGCAGTACTTC.

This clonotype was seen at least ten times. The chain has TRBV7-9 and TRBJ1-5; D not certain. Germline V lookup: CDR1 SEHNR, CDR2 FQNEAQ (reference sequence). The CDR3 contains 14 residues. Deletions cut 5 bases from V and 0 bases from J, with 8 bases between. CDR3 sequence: CASSHTPSNQPQHF. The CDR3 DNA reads TGTGCCAGCAGCCATACACCTAGCAATCAGCCCCAGCATTTT. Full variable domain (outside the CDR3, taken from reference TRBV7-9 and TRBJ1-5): DTGVSQNPRHKITKRGQNVTFRCDPISEHNRLYWYRQTLGQGPEFLTYFQNEAQLEKSRLLSDRFSAERPKGSFSTLEIQRTEQGDSAMYLCASSHTPSNQPQHFGDGTRLSIL.

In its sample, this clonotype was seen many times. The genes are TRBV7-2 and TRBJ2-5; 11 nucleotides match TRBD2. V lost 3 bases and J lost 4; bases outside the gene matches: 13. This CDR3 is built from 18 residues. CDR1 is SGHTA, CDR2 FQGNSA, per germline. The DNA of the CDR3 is TGTGCCAGCAGCTTCGCTCTCGTACTAGCGGGGGTGAGAGAGACCCAGTACTTC. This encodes CASSFALVLAGVRETQYF.

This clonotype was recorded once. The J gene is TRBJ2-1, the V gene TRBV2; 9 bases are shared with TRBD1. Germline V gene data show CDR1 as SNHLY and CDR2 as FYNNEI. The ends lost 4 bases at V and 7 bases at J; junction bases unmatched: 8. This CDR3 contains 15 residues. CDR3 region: CASSVSRTGANEQFF. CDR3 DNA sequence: TGTGCCAGCAGTGTAAGTCGGACAGGGGCGAATGAGCAGTTCTTC.

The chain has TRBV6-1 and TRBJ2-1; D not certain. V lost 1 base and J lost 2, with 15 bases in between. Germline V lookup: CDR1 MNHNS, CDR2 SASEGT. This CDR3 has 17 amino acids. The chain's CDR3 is CASSEGPRDLTYNEQFF. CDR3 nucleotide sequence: TGTGCCAGCAGTGAAGGTCCCCGCGACTTGACCTACAATGAGCAGTTCTTC.

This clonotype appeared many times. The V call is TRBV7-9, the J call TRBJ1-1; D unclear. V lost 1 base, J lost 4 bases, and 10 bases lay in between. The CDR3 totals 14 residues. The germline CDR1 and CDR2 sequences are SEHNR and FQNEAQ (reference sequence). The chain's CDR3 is CASSLVGGPTEAFF. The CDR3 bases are TGTGCCAGCAGCTTAGTCGGCGGTCCCACTGAAGCTTTCTTT.

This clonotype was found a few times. The CDR3 reads CASSFGKDTKHSYNEQFF. The CDR3 nucleotides are TGTGCCAGCAGCTTCGGAAAGGACACAAAACACTCCTACAATGAGCAGTTCTTC. The rearrangement uses TRBV5-4 and TRBJ2-1; D might be TRBD1 (5 bases). V was clipped by 2 bases and J by 0 bases, with 18 bases between them. The CDR3 has 18 residues. The V gene's germline CDR1 is SGHNT and CDR2 YYREEE (reference sequence). Full variable domain (outside the CDR3, taken from reference TRBV5-4 and TRBJ2-1): ETGVTQSPTHLIKTRGQQVTLRCSSQSGHNTVSWYQQALGQGPQFIFQYYREEENGRGNFPPRFSGLQFPNYSSELNVNALELDDSALYLCASSFGKDTKHSYNEQFFGPGTRLTVL.

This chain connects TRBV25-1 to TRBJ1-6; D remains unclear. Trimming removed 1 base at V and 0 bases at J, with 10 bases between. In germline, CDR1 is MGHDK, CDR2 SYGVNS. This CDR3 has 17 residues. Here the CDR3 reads CASSESSSYSYNSPLHF. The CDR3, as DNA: TGTGCCAGCAGTGAATCCAGTAGTTACTCCTATAATTCACCCCTCCACTTT.

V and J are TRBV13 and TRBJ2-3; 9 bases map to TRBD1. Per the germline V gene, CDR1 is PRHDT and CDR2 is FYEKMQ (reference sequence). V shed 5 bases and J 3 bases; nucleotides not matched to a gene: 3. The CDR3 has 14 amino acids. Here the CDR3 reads CASSIGQGTDTQYF. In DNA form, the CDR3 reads TGTGCCAGCAGCATCGGACAGGGGACAGATACGCAGTATTTT.

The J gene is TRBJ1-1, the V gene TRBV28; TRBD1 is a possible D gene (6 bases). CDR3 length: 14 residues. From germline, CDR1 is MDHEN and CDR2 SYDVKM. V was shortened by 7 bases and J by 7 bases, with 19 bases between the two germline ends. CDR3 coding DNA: TGTGCCAGCAAGTTTCAGGGGACGGGGCATGAAGCTTTCTTT. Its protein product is CASKFQGTGHEAFF.

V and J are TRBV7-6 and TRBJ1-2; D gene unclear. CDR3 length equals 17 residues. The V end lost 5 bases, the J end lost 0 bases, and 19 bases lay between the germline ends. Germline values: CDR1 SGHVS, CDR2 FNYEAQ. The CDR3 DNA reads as TGTGCCAGCAGCCAAGACACAGACCTTCTTTCTAACTATGGCTACACCTTC. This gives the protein CASSQDTDLLSNYGYTF.

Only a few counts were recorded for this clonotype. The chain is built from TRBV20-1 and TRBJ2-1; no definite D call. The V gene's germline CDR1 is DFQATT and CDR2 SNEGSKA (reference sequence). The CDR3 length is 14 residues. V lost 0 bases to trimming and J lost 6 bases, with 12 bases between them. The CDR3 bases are TGCAGTGCTAGAGATAGGGCCATCTCCAATGAGCAGTTCTTC. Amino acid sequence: CSARDRAISNEQFF.

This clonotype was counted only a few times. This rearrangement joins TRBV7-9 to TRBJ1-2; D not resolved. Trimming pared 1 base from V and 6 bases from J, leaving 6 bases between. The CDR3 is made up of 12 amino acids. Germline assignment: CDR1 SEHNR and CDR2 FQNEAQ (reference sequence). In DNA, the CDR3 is TGTGCCAGCAGCTTAGGAGCCAATGGCTACACCTTC. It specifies CASSLGANGYTF.

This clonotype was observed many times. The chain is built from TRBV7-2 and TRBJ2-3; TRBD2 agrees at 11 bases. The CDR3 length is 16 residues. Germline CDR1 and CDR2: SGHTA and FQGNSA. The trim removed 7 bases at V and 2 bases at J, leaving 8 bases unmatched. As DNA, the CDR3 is TGTGCCAGCACCAGTTCTAGCGGGGGGTACACAGATACGCAGTATTTT. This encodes CASTSSSGGYTDTQYF.

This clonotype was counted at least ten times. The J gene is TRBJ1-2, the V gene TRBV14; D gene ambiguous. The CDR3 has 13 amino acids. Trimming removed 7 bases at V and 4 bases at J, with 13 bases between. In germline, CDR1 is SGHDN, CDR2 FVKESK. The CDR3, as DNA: TGTGCCAGCACCATGAATCCGACCTATGGCTACACCTTC. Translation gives CASTMNPTYGYTF.